Below, one TCR beta chain is given with its context. This entry belongs to a study of shared clonotypes between healthy human individuals. Study in general: Per donor, three plates held CD4 naive cells, three held CD4 memory, two held CD8 naive and one held CD8 memory.

Germline CDR1 is MGHRA and CDR2 is YSYEKL. The CDR3 consists of 16 residues. V trimming: 2 bases; J trimming: 5 bases; junction bases outside the gene matches: 7. Replicate PCRs from sorted subsets contained around 200 ng DNA, which is roughly 30,000 T cell genomes. Clones were sequenced by immunoSEQ multiplex PCR, and TCRdb holds only the in-frame ones, with some missing. The data show about 980,000 clones, with less than 85% seen just once and about 1.5% held by the top ten. The chain joins TRBV4-1 to TRBJ1-5; TRBD1 agrees at 9 bases. This sequence originates from a man younger than 35 in good health. Sequences were obtained from memory CD4+ T cells sorted from blood. This sample's subset: CD45RA-negative fraction. The CDR3 DNA is TGCGCCAGCAGCCAAAACCTCTGGGACAGGGATCAGCCCCAGCATTTT. This codes for CASSQNLWDRDQPQHF.